Below, one TCR beta chain is given with its context. No antigen is known for it. PCR was performed using 60 Vbeta and 13 Jbeta primers. Here immunoSEQ multiplex PCR was the method, and the copy in TCRdb shows in-frame clones only, minus some. The sample lists approximately 120,000 clones; over 60% were seen once. The CDR3 contains 20 residues. The sample comes from a study of cytomegalovirus exposure and HLA in healthy donors. Findings and caveats of the study: Diagnosis of cytomegalovirus status made by the classifier reportedly showed high specificity and sensitivity.

The source is a female donor in good health and CMV-seronegative. The sample comprised PBMCs. This chain joins TRBV12-2 and TRBJ2-6; the table's D gene call, TRBD2, was not cross checked with the DNA. TRBV12-2 counts as a pseudogene. The CDR3 loop reads CASRVPGGAETPWGANVLTF. In DNA form, the CDR3 reads TGTGCAAGTCGCGTCCCGGGGGGGGCGGAAACCCCTTGGGGGGCCAACGTCCTGACTTTC.